This TCR beta chain was observed in a study of shared clonotypes between healthy human individuals. Notes on the study in general: Among donors, sharing of clonotypes was expected to be affected by sequencing depth. Non-shared clonotypes displayed generation probabilities falling below those of clonotypes present in all four donors.

About this clone: Its antigen remains unknown.

This CDR3 is 13 amino acids long. Germline CDR1 GTSNPN, CDR2 SVGIG (reference sequence). With V trimmed by 8 bases and J by 5 bases, 4 bases remained unmatched. Memory CD4+ cells were the fraction left after CD45RA+ naive selection. Sequenced by immunoSEQ multiplex PCR; TCRdb stores in-frame clones only, minus some. The table has around 2.3 million clones, 90% to 97% seen once. The V and J genes are TRBV30 and TRBJ1-6; 9 bases match TRBD1. Sequenced: naive CD4+ T cells sorted from blood. Subset reported: CD45RA+ positively selected. The source of this sequence is a young man in good health. In nucleotides, the CDR3 is TGTGCCCGGGGACAGGGTCATAATTCACCCCTCCACTTT. This translates into CARGQGHNSPLHF. The full variable domain, in which reference TRBV30 and TRBJ1-6 provide the parts outside the CDR3, is SQTIHQWPATLVQPVGSPLSLECTVEGTSNPNLYWYRQAAGRGLQLLFYSVGIGQISSEVPQNLSASRPQDRQFILSSKKLLLSDSGFYLCARGQGHNSPLHFGNGTRLTVT.